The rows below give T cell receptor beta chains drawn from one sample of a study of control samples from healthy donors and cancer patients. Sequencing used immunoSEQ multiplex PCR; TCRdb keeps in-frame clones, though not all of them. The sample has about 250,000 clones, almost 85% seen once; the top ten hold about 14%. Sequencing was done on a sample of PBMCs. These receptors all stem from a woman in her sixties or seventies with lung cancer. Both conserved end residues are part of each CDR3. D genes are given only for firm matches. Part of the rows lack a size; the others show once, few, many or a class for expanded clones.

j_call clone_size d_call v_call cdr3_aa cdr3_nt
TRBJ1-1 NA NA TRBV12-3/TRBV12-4 CASSLLDPTEAFF TGTGCCAGCAGCCTACTAGACCCCACTGAAGCTTTCTTT
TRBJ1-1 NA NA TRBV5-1 CASSWGGTEAFF TGCGCCAGCAGCTGGGGGGGCACTGAAGCTTTCTTT
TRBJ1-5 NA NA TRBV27 CASSLIQGNQPQHF TGTGCCAGCAGTTTAATCCAGGGAAATCAGCCCCAGCATTTT
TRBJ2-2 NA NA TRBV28 CASSLSGAGELFF TGTGCCAGCAGTTTATCAGGGGCCGGGGAGCTGTTTTTT
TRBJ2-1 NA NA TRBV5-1 CASSLEGREQFF TGCGCCAGCAGCTTGGAGGGCCGAGAGCAGTTCTTC
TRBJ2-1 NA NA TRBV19 CASSIGGSGGYNEQFF TGTGCCAGTAGTATAGGGGGTAGCGGAGGCTACAATGAGCAGTTCTTC
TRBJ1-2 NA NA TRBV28 CAITGNYGYTF TGTGCCATCACAGGGAACTATGGCTACACCTTC
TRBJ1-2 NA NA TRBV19 CASSSGHLYGYTF TGTGCCAGTAGCTCGGGGCACCTCTATGGCTACACCTTC
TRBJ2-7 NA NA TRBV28 CATQVGGSSYEQYF TGTGCCACCCAAGTGGGAGGCAGCTCCTACGAGCAGTACTTC
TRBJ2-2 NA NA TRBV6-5 CASIGRSNTGELFF TGTGCCAGCATTGGGAGATCGAACACCGGGGAGCTGTTTTTT
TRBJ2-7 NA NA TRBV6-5 CASNLRGHEQYF TGTGCCAGCAATCTTCGGGGTCACGAGCAGTACTTC
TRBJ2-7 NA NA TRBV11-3 CASSLGPAYEQYF TGTGCCAGCAGCTTAGGACCGGCTTACGAGCAGTACTTC
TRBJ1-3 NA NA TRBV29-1 CSVDQGTGNTIYF TGCAGCGTTGACCAGGGGACTGGAAACACCATATATTTT
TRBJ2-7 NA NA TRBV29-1 CSARQGTYEQYF TGCAGCGCGAGGCAGGGCACCTACGAGCAGTACTTC
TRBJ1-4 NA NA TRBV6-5 CASSYFQGLEKLFF TGTGCCAGCAGTTACTTCCAGGGGCTCGAAAAACTGTTTTTT
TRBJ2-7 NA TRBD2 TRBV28 CASWGGSSYEQYF TGTGCCAGCTGGGGGGGGAGCTCCTACGAGCAGTACTTC
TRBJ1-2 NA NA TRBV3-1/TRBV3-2 CASSQDPDIPYGYTF TGTGCCAGCAGCCAAGATCCTGACATCCCCTATGGCTACACCTTC
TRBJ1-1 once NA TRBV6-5 CASIPGHLNTEAFF TGTGCCAGCATACCGGGACACTTGAACACTGAAGCTTTCTTT
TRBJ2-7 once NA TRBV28 CASSLGGRGDYEQYF TGTGCCAGCAGTTTAGGAGGGAGAGGGGACTACGAGCAGTACTTC
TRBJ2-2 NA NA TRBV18 CASSPGPRSTGELFF TGTGCCAGCTCACCAGGCCCTCGGAGCACCGGGGAGCTGTTTTTT
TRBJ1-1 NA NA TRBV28 CASSLQDPVDTEAFF TGTGCCAGCAGTTTGCAGGACCCTGTGGACACTGAAGCTTTCTTT
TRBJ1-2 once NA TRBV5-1 CASSSRERSYGYTF TGCGCCAGCAGCTCCCGAGAGAGGTCCTATGGCTACACCTTC
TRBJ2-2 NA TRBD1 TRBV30 CACWDRGRRNTGELFF TGTGCCTGTTGGGACAGGGGGCGTCGGAACACCGGGGAGCTGTTTTTT
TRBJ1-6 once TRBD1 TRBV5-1 CASSPLGTGESPLHF TGCGCCAGCAGCCCTTTGGGGACAGGGGAATCACCCCTCCACTTT
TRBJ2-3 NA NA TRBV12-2 CASRLGREPTDTQYF TGTGCAAGTCGCTTGGGGCGGGAGCCCACAGATACGCAGTATTTT
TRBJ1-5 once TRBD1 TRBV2 CASRVTPTGGGQPQHF TGTGCCAGCAGGGTTACCCCGACAGGGGGGGGTCAGCCCCAGCATTTT
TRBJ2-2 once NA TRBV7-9 CASSSRALDTGELFF TGTGCCAGCAGCTCCCGCGCCTTGGACACCGGGGAGCTGTTTTTT
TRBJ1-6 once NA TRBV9 CASSVAGLGGNSPLHF TGTGCCAGCAGCGTAGCGGGACTAGGGGGTAATTCACCCCTCCACTTT
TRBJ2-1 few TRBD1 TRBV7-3 CASSPRQGALSEQFF TGTGCCAGCAGCCCCAGGCAGGGGGCTTTAAGTGAGCAGTTCTTC